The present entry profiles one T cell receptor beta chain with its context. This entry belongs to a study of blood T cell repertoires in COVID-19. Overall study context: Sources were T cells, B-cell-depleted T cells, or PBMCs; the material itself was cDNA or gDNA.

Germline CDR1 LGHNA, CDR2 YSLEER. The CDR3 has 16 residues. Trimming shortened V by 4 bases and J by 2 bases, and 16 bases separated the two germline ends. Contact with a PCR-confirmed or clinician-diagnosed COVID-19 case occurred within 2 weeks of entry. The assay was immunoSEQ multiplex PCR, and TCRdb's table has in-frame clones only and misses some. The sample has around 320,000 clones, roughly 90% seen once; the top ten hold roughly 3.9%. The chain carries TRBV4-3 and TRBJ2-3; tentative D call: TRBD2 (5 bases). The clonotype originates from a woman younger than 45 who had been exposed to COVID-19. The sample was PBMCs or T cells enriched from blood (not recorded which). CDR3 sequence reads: CASSPTPGSITDTQYF. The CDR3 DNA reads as TGCGCCAGCAGCCCTACGCCGGGGTCCATCACAGATACGCAGTATTTT.